Described below is a single T cell receptor (beta chain) sequence and its context. Repertoires were generated with immunoSEQ multiplex PCR, while TCRdb's copy carries only in-frame clones and drops some. The top ten hold about 8.8% of the sample, which has about 270,000 clones, more than 75% seen once. This sample is part of a study of blood T cell repertoires in COVID-19. For the study at large: Donors in the United States, Italy and Spain gave samples during acute or convalescent COVID-19.

Germline CDR1 and CDR2: WNHNN and SYGVQD (reference sequence). The CDR3 is 12 amino acids. Trimming removed 7 bases from V and 7 bases from J, with 13 bases in between. The sequence was collected from a man aged 35 to 55 with active or convalescent COVID-19. The chain has TRBV10-1 and TRBJ1-1; TRBD1 might be the D (5 bases). What was sequenced was peripheral blood. This CDR3 reads CASMGQGGEAFF. The DNA for the CDR3 is TGCGCCAGCATGGGGCAGGGAGGTGAAGCTTTCTTT.